Below are 3 T cell receptor beta chains sequenced from a single sample in a study of OX40 agonist ivuxolimab in advanced cancers. Profiling relied on immunoSEQ multiplex PCR, and the TCRdb table lists in-frame clones only, not all of them. The sample yields more than 55,000 clones, 80% to 90% seen once. This specimen was CD4+ or CD8+ T cells sorted from blood, taken in a trial of the OX40 agonist ivuxolimab. The receptors here all came from an adult with an advanced solid tumor such as melanoma, head and neck, liver or kidney cancer.

The chain joins TRBV6-6 to TRBJ2-4, with D perhaps matching TRBD1 or TRBD2 (6 bases each). Germline V lookup: CDR1 MNHNY, CDR2 SVGAGI (reference sequence). The CDR3 runs to 12 residues. V gave up 8 bases and J gave up 8 bases, with 13 bases separating them. The CDR3 loop reads CASRAGEDIQYF. The CDR3 coding sequence is TGTGCCAGCCGGGCAGGGGAGGACATTCAGTACTTC.

This chain links TRBV7-3 with TRBJ2-7; D possibly corresponds to TRBD1 (6 bases). This CDR3 contains 15 residues. The V and J ends lost 2 bases and 2 bases respectively, with 13 bases between them. From germline, CDR1 is SGHTA and CDR2 FQGTGA. CDR3 amino acids: CASSLVGRGTYEQYF. CDR3 DNA sequence: TGTGCCAGCAGCTTAGTAGGCAGGGGCACCTACGAGCAGTACTTC.

This CDR3 reads CSAASVDTQYF. CDR3 coding DNA: TGCAGTGCTGCTAGCGTAGATACGCAGTATTTT. The chain recombines TRBV20-1 with TRBJ2-3; D may be TRBD2 (6 bases). The CDR3 runs to 11 residues. Germline CDR1 is DFQATT and CDR2 is SNEGSKA (reference sequence). V was trimmed by 5 bases and J by 5 bases, leaving 8 bases between them.